This T cell receptor beta chain was sequenced in a study of technical replicates of blood from a handful of donors. Clones were sequenced by immunoSEQ multiplex PCR, and TCRdb holds only the in-frame ones, with some missing. Of 91,000 or so clones in the sample, roughly 96% are singletons; the top ten hold more than 0.2%. V gave up 0 bases and J gave up 4 bases; unmatched junction bases: 2. The germline V gene has CDR1 SGHRS and CDR2 YFSETQ. The CDR3 consists of 15 residues. This receptor was obtained from a human donor in good health. The chain couples TRBV5-1 to TRBJ2-3, with 10 bases that match TRBD1. Sequencing was done on a sample of T cells isolated from PBMCs. The CDR3 bases are TGCGCCAGCAGCTTGGGGACAGGGGGATCAGATACGCAGTATTTT. Its translation is CASSLGTGGSDTQYF.